This TCR beta chain stems from a study of blood T cells in healthy people across ages. The CDR3 has 13 amino acids. Trimming removed 5 bases at V and 2 bases at J, with 9 bases between. The study's findings and limits: Diversity estimates drawn from one million T cells were deemed underestimates.

This clonotype has ten or more counts. Antigen: not known. With a J-beta primer mix and a sample-barcoded 5' primer, a second PCR ran about 6 to 11 cycles. A single record per CDR3 protein comes from TCRdb applying MiXCR to the 5' RACE reads. The repertoire includes 1.5 million to 2 million distinct CDR3 sequences, over 25% of them detected once, and 7.7% sits in the top ten. The origin of this receptor is a woman aged 25 to 39 in good health. The sequencing sample was made of blood. This chain links TRBV12-3 or TRBV12-4 with TRBJ2-5, with a weak D call TRBD2 (6 bases). The CDR3 DNA reads as TGTGCCAGCAGTATCCTAGCGCAAGAGACCCAGTACTTC. This encodes CASSILAQETQYF.